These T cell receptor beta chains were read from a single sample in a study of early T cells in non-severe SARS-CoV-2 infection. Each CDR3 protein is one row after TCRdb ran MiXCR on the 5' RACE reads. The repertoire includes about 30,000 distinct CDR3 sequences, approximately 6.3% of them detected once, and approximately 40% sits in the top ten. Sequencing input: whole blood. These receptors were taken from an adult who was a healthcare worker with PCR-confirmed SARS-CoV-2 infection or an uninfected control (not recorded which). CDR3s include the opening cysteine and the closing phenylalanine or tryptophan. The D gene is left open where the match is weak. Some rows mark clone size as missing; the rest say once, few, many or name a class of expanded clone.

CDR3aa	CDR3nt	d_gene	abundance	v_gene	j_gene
CASSHAIQGYEQYF	TGTGCCAGCAGCCACGCCATACAGGGCTACGAGCAGTACTTC	.	many	TRBV4-2	TRBJ2-7
CASSLATSGTDTQYF	TGTGCCAGCAGCTTGGCGACTAGCGGTACAGATACGCAGTATTTT	TRBD2	many	TRBV5-4	TRBJ2-3
CASSYTGGSQPQHF	TGTGCCAGCAGTTACACAGGGGGCAGCCAGCCCCAGCATTTT	TRBD1	few	TRBV6-2/TRBV6-3	TRBJ1-5
CASSDLTGGEQYF	TGCGCCAGCAGTGATTTGACAGGGGGCGAGCAGTACTTC	TRBD1	.	TRBV5-1	TRBJ2-7
CASSEPIGTSGGYEQFF	TGCGCCAGCAGTGAGCCCATAGGGACTAGCGGGGGCTATGAGCAGTTCTTC	TRBD2	few	TRBV10-1	TRBJ2-1
CASSSRTRPDTQYF	TGTGCCAGCAGTTCTAGGACTCGCCCAGATACGCAGTATTTT	.	few	TRBV12-3/TRBV12-4	TRBJ2-3
CASSPGGTIYF	TGTGCCAGCAGTCCCGGTGGCACCATATATTTT	.	many	TRBV6-6	TRBJ1-3
CASSPPRGGDETQYF	TGTGCCAGCTCACCTCCTCGAGGGGGCGATGAGACCCAGTACTTC	TRBD1	many	TRBV18	TRBJ2-5
CASSLVGRAMAEAFF	TGTGCCAGCAGCTTAGTAGGCAGGGCGATGGCTGAAGCTTTCTTT	.	.	TRBV7-2	TRBJ1-1
CASSPTGVMGQPQHF	TGCGCCAGCAGCCCGACAGGGGTAATGGGTCAGCCCCAGCATTTT	TRBD1	many	TRBV5-1	TRBJ1-5
CASSRRSAANTEAFF	TGTGCCAGCAGCCGTCGTAGTGCGGCGAACACTGAAGCTTTCTTT	.	.	TRBV7-2	TRBJ1-1
CASSSEGLAGRGEQYF	TGTGCCAGCAGCTCCGAAGGACTAGCGGGGAGGGGAGAGCAGTACTTC	TRBD2	many	TRBV9	TRBJ2-7
CATRGGMDTEAFF	TGTGCCACCCGCGGGGGAATGGACACTGAAGCTTTCTTT	.	many	TRBV10-3	TRBJ1-1
CASSGTGVGYGYTF	TGTGCCAGCAGCGGAACAGGGGTGGGCTATGGCTACACCTTC	TRBD1	few	TRBV13	TRBJ1-2
CASSEYYEQYF	TGTGCCAGCAGTGAGTACTACGAGCAGTACTTC	.	many	TRBV2	TRBJ2-7
CATSKDRGKGEKLFF	TGTGCCACCAGCAAAGACAGGGGGAAAGGCGAAAAACTGTTTTTT	TRBD1	once	TRBV15	TRBJ1-4
CASSGDPPDIQYF	TGTGCCAGCAGTGGGGACCCCCCGGACATTCAGTACTTC	.	few	TRBV12-3/TRBV12-4	TRBJ2-4
CASSSSGPYEAAFF	TGCGCCAGCAGCTCGTCCGGGCCCTATGAAGCAGCTTTCTTT	.	many	TRBV5-1	TRBJ1-1
CASSLGNARRETQYF	TGTGCTAGCAGCTTGGGTAACGCTAGGAGGGAGACCCAGTACTTC	.	few	TRBV7-7	TRBJ2-5
CAIHPGTRIEKLFF	TGTGCCATACATCCCGGGACAAGGATCGAAAAACTGTTTTTT	.	few	TRBV6-1	TRBJ1-4
CASSLFPLAAPSYNEQFF	TGTGCCAGCAGTTTATTTCCCCTAGCGGCTCCATCCTACAATGAGCAGTTCTTC	TRBD2	few	TRBV28	TRBJ2-1
CASSQEGRWSYNEQFF	TGTGCCAGCAGCCAAGAGGGCAGGTGGTCCTACAATGAGCAGTTCTTC	.	many	TRBV14	TRBJ2-1